These 10 T cell receptor beta chains were all obtained from the same sample, sequenced in a study of cytomegalovirus exposure and HLA in healthy donors. With 60 Vbeta and 13 Jbeta primers, the PCR was carried out. Clones were read by immunoSEQ multiplex PCR, and TCRdb kept only the in-frame ones, dropping some. The table lists about 120,000 clones, 65% to 90% of them singletons. The sample comprised PBMCs. The source of these receptors is a middle-aged woman in good health and CMV-seronegative.

A note on this clone: One junction end disagrees with the germline gene, perhaps due to a read error. V gene TRBV13 combines with J gene TRBJ2-6; D possibly corresponds to TRBD1 (6 bases). CDR1 is PRHDT, CDR2 FYEKMQ, per germline (reference sequence). The CDR3 sequence is 19 residues long. The CDR3 spells CASSLGWEQGYSGANVLTF. The DNA of the CDR3 is TGTGCCAGCAGCCTAGGATGGGAACAGGGCTACTCTGGGGCCAACGTCCTGACTTTC.

J is TRBJ1-2 and V is TRBV9, with D possibly matching TRBD1 (5 bases). CDR1 SGDLS and CDR2 YYNGEE come from the germline V gene. This CDR3 is 15 amino acids long. The V end was cut by 3 bases, the J end by 3 bases, with 15 bases between. In DNA, the CDR3 is TGTGCCAGCAGCGACCGGGGGGGGAATCACTATGGCTACACCTTC. This translates into CASSDRGGNHYGYTF.

This chain links TRBV7-8 with TRBJ1-1; TRBD1 might be the D (5 bases). The CDR3 is 14 residues long. Per germline, CDR1 SGHVS and CDR2 FQNEAQ. Trimming shortened V by 5 bases and J by 4 bases, and 14 bases separated the two germline ends. The CDR3 DNA follows: TGTGCCAGCAGCCCGCAAACAGGTTCCACTGAAGCTTTCTTT. It yields the protein CASSPQTGSTEAFF.

For the CDR3, the DNA is TGTGCCAGCAGGGACAGCAATACGGAAAAACTGTTTTTT. Translating gives CASRDSNTEKLFF. J is TRBJ1-4 and V is TRBV6-5; D may be TRBD1 (6 bases). Germline V gives CDR1 MNHEY, CDR2 SVGAGI. The CDR3 consists of 13 residues. The V end lost 6 bases, the J end lost 8 bases, and 13 bases lay between the germline ends.

This chain uses TRBV5-1 with TRBJ2-3; D not resolved. Germline-derived CDR1 and CDR2 are SGHRS and YFSETQ. The length of the CDR3 is 13 residues. V dropped 3 bases and J dropped 1 base, with 6 bases sitting between them. The CDR3, as DNA: TGCGCCAGCAGCTGGGCCGGCACAGATACGCAGTATTTT. It codes for CASSWAGTDTQYF. The entire variable domain, with the rest obtained from reference TRBV5-1 and TRBJ2-3, is as follows: KAGVTQTPRYLIKTRGQQVTLSCSPISGHRSVSWYQQTPGQGLQFLFEYFSETQRNKGNFPGRFSGRQFSNSRSEMNVSTLELGDSALYLCASSWAGTDTQYFGPGTRLTVL.

The rearrangement uses TRBV28 and TRBJ1-4; D is possibly TRBD1 (5 bases). Germline assignment: CDR1 MDHEN and CDR2 SYDVKM. The V end lost 6 bases, the J end lost 8 bases, and 10 bases lay between the germline ends. This CDR3 comprises 12 residues. The CDR3 coding sequence is TGTGCCAGCAGGAAAGGGGTGGAAAAACTGTTTTTT. Translation gives CASRKGVEKLFF.

The chain links TRBV19 to TRBJ2-5, with TRBD2 matching 10 bases. Germline CDR1 is LNHDA and CDR2 is SQIVND (reference sequence). V lost 5 bases, J lost 0 bases, and 6 bases stayed unmatched. The CDR3 length is 16 residues. The CDR3 region is CASSHAGLADQETQYF. In nucleotides, the CDR3 is TGTGCCAGTAGTCACGCAGGACTAGCGGACCAAGAGACCCAGTACTTC.

The chain has TRBV4-2 and TRBJ1-4; TRBD1 matches at 7 bases. Germline V gene data show CDR1 as LGHNA and CDR2 as YNFKEQ. The CDR3 runs 16 residues. V shed 1 base and J 7 bases; nucleotides not matched to a gene: 9. CDR3: CASSQGDQGDREKLFF. CDR3 bases: TGTGCCAGCAGCCAAGGAGACCAGGGGGATCGTGAAAAACTGTTTTTT.

The CDR3 coding sequence is TGTGCCTGGAGTGTACCCGGTGTCTCTACAGTCTCTGGCTACACCTTC. It translates to CAWSVPGVSTVSGYTF. The chain is built from TRBV30 and TRBJ1-2; unclear D gene. Trimming shortened V by 0 bases and J by 7 bases, and 21 bases separated the two germline ends. The V gene's germline CDR1 is GTSNPN and CDR2 SVGIG (reference sequence). CDR3 length: 16 residues.

The chain couples TRBV7-9 to TRBJ1-4; no firm D call. Per germline, CDR1 SEHNR and CDR2 FQNEAQ (reference sequence). V was pared by 6 bases and J by 4 bases, with 9 bases between. The CDR3 has 13 residues. The CDR3 sequence is CASRQEINEKLFF. CDR3 in DNA: TGTGCCAGCAGGCAGGAAATTAATGAAAAACTGTTTTTT.